Shown below are 17 T cell receptor beta chains from a single sample sequenced in a study of OX40 agonist ivuxolimab in advanced cancers. Data came from immunoSEQ multiplex PCR; TCRdb stores just in-frame clones and leaves some out. The table lists approximately 100,000 clones, around 90% of them singletons, with around 0.85% in the top ten. The sequencing used CD4+ or CD8+ T cells sorted from blood, collected in a trial of the OX40 agonist ivuxolimab. The receptors stem from an adult with an advanced solid tumor such as melanoma, head and neck, liver or kidney cancer.

The chain employs TRBV5-6 and TRBJ1-1, with D perhaps matching TRBD1 (6 bases). The length of the CDR3 is 14 residues. CDR1 is SGHDT, CDR2 YYEEEE, per germline. The V and J ends lost 1 base and 2 bases respectively, with 9 bases between them. CDR3 amino acids: CASSLLGGNTEAFF. The DNA for the CDR3 is TGTGCCAGCAGCTTGTTAGGGGGTAACACTGAAGCTTTCTTT.

The chain combines TRBV28 with TRBJ2-2; maybe TRBD2 (5 bases). Germline CDR1 is MDHEN and CDR2 is SYDVKM. This CDR3 has 15 residues. The V end lost 8 bases, the J end lost 0 bases, and 13 bases lay between the germline ends. The CDR3 protein is CASLPGRSNTGELFF. CDR3 coding DNA: TGTGCCAGCCTCCCGGGGAGATCGAACACCGGGGAGCTGTTTTTT. Variable domain in full (rest from reference TRBV28 and TRBJ2-2): DVKVTQSSRYLVKRTGEKVFLECVQDMDHENMFWYRQDPGLGLRLIYFSYDVKMKEKGDIPEGYSVSREKKERFSLILESASTNQTSMYLCASLPGRSNTGELFFGEGSRLTVL.

This rearrangement joins TRBV5-4 to TRBJ1-4; the match to TRBD1 covers 9 bases. Per the germline V gene, CDR1 is SGHNT and CDR2 is YYREEE (reference sequence). The trim removed 4 bases at V and 4 bases at J, leaving 11 bases unmatched. CDR3 length: 17 residues. CDR3 DNA sequence: TGTGCCAGCAGCCCGGACAGGGGAAGTGGCCTTAATGAAAAACTGTTTTTT. As protein: CASSPDRGSGLNEKLFF.

As concerns this clone: The sample carries other DNA sequences with the same CDR3. The rearrangement joins TRBV30 to TRBJ2-5; D is perhaps TRBD1 (5 bases). CDR3 length: 12 residues. The V and J ends lost 2 bases and 2 bases respectively, with 6 bases between them. Germline CDR1 GTSNPN, CDR2 SVGIG (reference sequence). The CDR3 protein is CAWSRGQETQYF. As DNA, the CDR3 is TGTGCCTGGAGTAGGGGTCAAGAGACCCAGTACTTC. The complete variable domain, with remaining parts taken from reference TRBV30 and TRBJ2-5, reads SQTIHQWPATLVQPVGSPLSLECTVEGTSNPNLYWYRQAAGRGLQLLFYSVGIGQISSEVPQNLSASRPQDRQFILSSKKLLLSDSGFYLCAWSRGQETQYFGPGTRLLVL.

The chain is built from TRBV15 and TRBJ1-5, with D uncertain. The CDR3 runs to 11 residues. Germline assignment: CDR1 LNHNV and CDR2 YYDKDF (reference sequence). V was shortened by 3 bases and J by 11 bases, with 8 bases between the two germline ends. The CDR3 nucleotides are TGTGCCACCAGCAGCCACACCGCCCAGCATTTT. Encoded protein: CATSSHTAQHF.

The rearrangement uses TRBV6-6 and TRBJ1-1, with TRBD1 matching 7 bases. CDR1 is MNHNY and CDR2 is SVGAGI in the germline V gene (reference sequence). V was clipped by 6 bases and J by 11 bases; unmatched bases: 9. The CDR3 is 12 amino acids. The CDR3 sequence is CASSRTGGGAFF. The CDR3 nucleotides read TGTGCCAGCAGCCGGACAGGCGGTGGGGCTTTCTTT.

The rearrangement uses TRBV28 and TRBJ1-2; no reliable D call. Germline lookup yields CDR1 MDHEN and CDR2 SYDVKM. The length of the CDR3 is 16 residues. V lost 4 bases and J 0 bases, leaving 15 bases between the germline ends. The CDR3 loop is CASSSPEGRANYGYTF. The CDR3, as DNA: TGTGCCAGCAGTTCCCCCGAAGGCCGAGCTAACTATGGCTACACCTTC.

V gene TRBV6-1 combines with J gene TRBJ2-7; 12 bases are a match to TRBD1. The CDR3 has 15 amino acids. V dropped 9 bases and J dropped 3; count of bases not matched to a gene: 9. CDR1 and CDR2 (germline): MNHNS, SASEGT. This CDR3 is CASLLGQGANYEQYF. The CDR3 nucleotides are TGTGCCAGTCTCTTGGGACAGGGGGCAAACTACGAGCAGTACTTC.

This chain joins TRBV7-2 and TRBJ1-4, with 9 bases lining up with TRBD1. The germline gives CDR1 SGHTA, CDR2 FQGNSA. Trimming at V came to 5 bases and at J to 8 bases, leaving 6 bases not matched to a gene. The CDR3 is made up of 14 amino acids. Here the CDR3 DNA reads TGTGCCAGCAGCCCCGGGACAGGGTGGGAAAAACTGTTTTTT. This codes for CASSPGTGWEKLFF.

V and J are TRBV7-2 and TRBJ2-2, with TRBD2 matching over 8 bases. With 1 base clipped from V and 5 bases from J, the junction kept 6 bases outside the gene matches. CDR3 size: 16 residues. The V gene's germline CDR1 is SGHTA and CDR2 FQGNSA. For the CDR3, the DNA is TGTGCCAGCAGCTTAGTGGCGGGGGGCCGTACCGGGGAGCTGTTTTTT. Protein product: CASSLVAGGRTGELFF.

Concerning this clone itself: The junction departs from the called germline gene at one end, perhaps through a read error. The V and J genes are TRBV2 and TRBJ1-2; 7 bases are a match to TRBD1. This CDR3 region has 17 residues. Germline lookup yields CDR1 SNHLY and CDR2 FYNNEI. The CDR3 DNA reads as TGTGCCAGCAGCGAAGGGACAGCTCTCAAAGGTGGTTATGGCTACACCTTC. This translates into CASSEGTALKGGYGYTF.

This sequence joins TRBV4-3 and TRBJ2-2; 9 bases fit TRBD1. V shed 1 base and J 6 bases; nucleotides not matched to a gene: 9. The CDR3 has 17 amino acids. Germline CDR1 and CDR2: LGHNA and YSLEER. This chain's CDR3 is CASSQAPGQGGPGELFF. Here the CDR3 DNA reads TGCGCCAGCAGCCAAGCCCCGGGACAGGGTGGTCCCGGGGAGCTGTTTTTT.

The chain recombines TRBV6-5 with TRBJ1-6, with 8 bases fitting TRBD1. Germline V gene lookup returns CDR1 MNHEY and CDR2 SVGAGI. The length of the CDR3 is 14 residues. Written as DNA, the CDR3 is TGTGCGACCCAGGGGGCGCATGAAGCATCACCCCTCCACTTT. Translating gives CATQGAHEASPLHF.

J is TRBJ2-5 and V is TRBV5-4; D not resolved. The germline V gene has CDR1 SGHNT and CDR2 YYREEE (reference sequence). The CDR3 length is 13 residues. V lost 2 bases and J 7 bases, leaving 12 bases between the germline ends. CDR3 DNA: TGTGCCAGCAGCTTAGGTGCGTTGGCGACCCAGTACTTC. Amino acid sequence: CASSLGALATQYF. The whole variable domain, filled in from reference TRBV5-4 and TRBJ2-5, reads ETGVTQSPTHLIKTRGQQVTLRCSSQSGHNTVSWYQQALGQGPQFIFQYYREEENGRGNFPPRFSGLQFPNYSSELNVNALELDDSALYLCASSLGALATQYFGPGTRLLVL.

CDR3 sequence: CASSLLGVMSNTEAFF. The CDR3 DNA sequence: TGTGCCAGCAGCCTCCTCGGCGTGATGTCGAACACTGAAGCTTTCTTT. V is TRBV14 and J is TRBJ1-1; D not resolved. This CDR3 is 16 amino acids long. Germline V gene lookup returns CDR1 SGHDN and CDR2 FVKESK. Trimming left V 4 bases short and J 1 base short, with 16 bases between.

CDR3 sequence: CASSMAGGNQPQHF. CDR3 bases: TGTGCCAGTAGTATGGCGGGAGGGAATCAGCCCCAGCATTTT. The chain is built from TRBV19 and TRBJ1-5, with D unclear. V lost 3 bases to trimming and J lost 4 bases, with 10 bases between them. Germline CDR1 reads LNHDA; CDR2 reads SQIVND (reference sequence). The CDR3 extends over 14 amino acids.

This CDR3 reads CASSLGQGATGNTIYF. DNA of the CDR3: TGTGCCAGCAGCTTAGGACAGGGGGCGACAGGAAACACCATATATTTT. V usage is TRBV7-3 and J usage is TRBJ1-3; 11 positions agree with TRBD1. The CDR3 has 16 amino acids. Trimming removed 2 bases from V and 4 bases from J; junction bases left unmatched: 4. Looked up from germline, CDR1 is SGHTA and CDR2 is FQGTGA.